One sample yielded the 30 T cell receptor beta chains listed below, sequenced in a study of blood T cell repertoires in COVID-19. Only in-frame clones appear in the TCRdb table, and some are missing; sequencing was by immunoSEQ multiplex PCR. The table has about 78,000 clones, under 80% seen once. Material for sequencing was peripheral blood. Receptor source: a human donor in a cohort sampled during active COVID-19.

The chain employs TRBV14 and TRBJ2-6, with 12 positions matching TRBD1. The CDR3 spans 19 residues. Per the germline V gene, CDR1 is SGHDN and CDR2 is FVKESK. J lost 2 bases, V lost 4 bases, and 9 bases had no gene match. The DNA for the CDR3 is TGTGCCAGCAGCCGATCAAAGGGGACAGGGGGCCCTGGGGCCAACGTCCTGACTTTC. Translated, it gives CASSRSKGTGGPGANVLTF.

The rearrangement joins TRBV5-5 to TRBJ1-3, with 9 bases matching TRBD1. The trim removed 2 bases at V and 2 bases at J, leaving 2 bases unmatched. CDR3 size: 15 residues. Per the germline V gene, CDR1 is SGHKS and CDR2 is YYEKEE (reference sequence). The CDR3 reads CASSFWTGAGNTIYF. The DNA for the CDR3 is TGTGCCAGCAGCTTTTGGACAGGGGCTGGAAACACCATATATTTT.

Here the CDR3 DNA reads TGTGCCAGCAGTTACTCTTGGAGCTCCTACAATGAGCAGTTCTTC. It specifies CASSYSWSSYNEQFF. The chain links TRBV6-5 to TRBJ2-1; D is uncertain. This CDR3 spans 15 amino acids. The germline V gene encodes CDR1 MNHEY and CDR2 SVGAGI. Trimming removed 0 bases from V and 0 bases from J, with 6 bases in between.

The rearrangement uses TRBV6-5 and TRBJ2-5; TRBD1 aligns across 11 bases. The CDR3 consists of 15 residues. The germline V gene encodes CDR1 MNHEY and CDR2 SVGAGI. V lost 6 bases and J lost 5; bases outside the gene matches: 8. The CDR3 reads CASSGQGAQGETQYF. The CDR3 coding sequence is TGTGCCAGCAGCGGACAGGGGGCGCAGGGGGAGACCCAGTACTTC.

The gene calls are TRBV4-2 and TRBJ2-1; 11 bases line up with TRBD2. The germline V gene encodes CDR1 LGHNA and CDR2 YNFKEQ. The J segment lost 4 bases and the V segment lost 3 bases, leaving 5 bases of the junction unmatched. This CDR3 comprises 16 residues. CDR3 sequence: CASSQARTSGYNEQFF. As DNA, the CDR3 is TGTGCCAGCAGCCAGGCAAGGACTAGCGGGTACAATGAGCAGTTCTTC.

This clone was detected once. The chain is built from TRBV27 and TRBJ2-7; D perhaps matches TRBD2 (7 bases). V shed 8 bases and J shed 1 base, with 12 bases lying between them. Germline V CDR1 and CDR2: MNHEY, SMNVEV (reference sequence). The CDR3 is made up of 13 amino acids. The CDR3 sequence is CASARGGSYEQYF. The CDR3 DNA is TGTGCCAGCGCAAGGGGGGGGTCCTACGAGCAGTACTTC.

This clone was detected only a few times. The chain couples TRBV7-2 to TRBJ1-5, with D possibly TRBD1 on 5 matching bases. Germline V gives CDR1 SGHTA, CDR2 FQGNSA. Trimming removed 4 bases at V and 2 bases at J, with 12 bases between. The CDR3 is 15 amino acids. The CDR3, as DNA: TGTGCCAGCAGCTCTAGTGGGGGGGGCAATCAGCCCCAGCATTTT. It specifies CASSSSGGGNQPQHF.

This sequence joins TRBV5-1 and TRBJ2-5; tentatively, D is TRBD1 (6 bases). Looked up from germline, CDR1 is SGHRS and CDR2 is YFSETQ. Trimming removed 2 bases from V and 9 bases from J, with 8 bases in between. The CDR3 length is 11 residues. The DNA of the CDR3 is TGCGCCAGCAGCTTACAGGGCGCCCAGTACTTC. Translation: CASSLQGAQYF.

The rearrangement links TRBV5-1 to TRBJ2-5; no clear D gene. The germline V and J ends were trimmed by 0 bases and 5 bases, with 14 bases remaining between them. Germline V lookup: CDR1 SGHRS, CDR2 YFSETQ. The CDR3 spans 15 residues. The CDR3 DNA sequence: TGCGCCAGCAGCTTGGGCTTGTCAGGTTGGGAGACCCAGTACTTC. It yields the protein CASSLGLSGWETQYF. Full variable domain (outside the CDR3, taken from reference TRBV5-1 and TRBJ2-5): KAGVTQTPRYLIKTRGQQVTLSCSPISGHRSVSWYQQTPGQGLQFLFEYFSETQRNKGNFPGRFSGRQFSNSRSEMNVSTLELGDSALYLCASSLGLSGWETQYFGPGTRLLVL.

This chain uses TRBV7-9 with TRBJ2-7, with 8 bases that match TRBD1. Losses at the gene ends were 3 bases for V and 0 bases for J; bases not matched to a gene: 4. The V gene's germline CDR1 is SEHNR and CDR2 FQNEAQ (reference sequence). The CDR3 extends over 15 amino acids. The CDR3 bases are TGTGCCAGCAGCTTCACAGGGGGTCCCTCCTACGAGCAGTACTTC. The encoded protein is CASSFTGGPSYEQYF.

This chain links TRBV5-1 with TRBJ2-5; D possibly corresponds to TRBD2 (6 bases). Germline CDR1 SGHRS, CDR2 YFSETQ. This CDR3 contains 14 residues. The V end lost 1 base, the J end lost 5 bases, and 12 bases lay between the germline ends. CDR3 sequence (DNA): TGCGCCAGCAGCTTGACGGTTGGGGGGGAGACCCAGTACTTC. Translated, it gives CASSLTVGGETQYF.

This clone has a count of ten or more. The genes are TRBV11-2 and TRBJ1-2; the D is unclear. Per germline, CDR1 SGHAT and CDR2 FQNNGV. CDR3 length: 14 residues. Between the trimmed V and J ends, which lost 1 base and 2 bases, there was a span of 8 bases. CDR3 coding DNA: TGTGCCAGCAGCTTAGGTCCGAGAAACTATGGCTACACCTTC. Residues: CASSLGPRNYGYTF.

The chain employs TRBV10-1 and TRBJ2-7; D is possibly TRBD2 (5 bases). CDR3 size: 12 residues. With 0 bases removed from V and 9 bases from J, the gap between germline ends came to 9 bases. Per the germline V gene, CDR1 is WNHNN and CDR2 is SYGVQD (reference sequence). The CDR3 sequence is CASSESKSGQYF. Written as DNA, the CDR3 is TGCGCCAGCAGTGAGTCGAAGAGCGGGCAGTACTTC.

This chain joins TRBV15 and TRBJ2-3, with a possible D match to TRBD1 (8 bases). This CDR3 spans 17 amino acids. The V gene's germline CDR1 is LNHNV and CDR2 YYDKDF (reference sequence). V gave up 2 bases and J gave up 6 bases, with 21 bases separating them. The CDR3: CATSRQGGTGKRDTQYF. CDR3 bases: TGTGCCACCAGCAGACAGGGAGGGACAGGAAAGAGGGATACGCAGTATTTT.

This chain joins TRBV18 and TRBJ1-5; TRBD1 might be the D (5 bases). From germline, CDR1 is KGHSH and CDR2 LQKENI. Trimming removed 6 bases at V and 2 bases at J, with 14 bases between. CDR3 length: 15 residues. CDR3 in amino acids: CASSSQGNGNQPQHF. In DNA form, the CDR3 reads TGTGCCAGCTCGTCGCAGGGTAATGGCAATCAGCCCCAGCATTTT. The whole variable domain, remainder taken from reference TRBV18 and TRBJ1-5, is NAGVMQNPRHLVRRRGQEARLRCSPMKGHSHVYWYRQLPEEGLKFMVYLQKENIIDESGMPKERFSAEFPKEGPSILRIQQVVRGDSAAYFCASSSQGNGNQPQHFGDGTRLSIL.

This clone showed up just a few times. The rearrangement links TRBV5-1 to TRBJ1-1; 9 positions match TRBD1. The V segment lost 3 bases and the J segment 4 bases; nucleotides outside the gene matches: 7. The CDR3 runs to 15 residues. Per the germline V gene, CDR1 is SGHRS and CDR2 is YFSETQ. The CDR3 DNA sequence: TGCGCCAGCAGCTGGGGGACAGGGCCGGTCACTGAAGCTTTCTTT. It codes for CASSWGTGPVTEAFF.

The chain joins TRBV20-1 to TRBJ2-7; D ambiguous. The V gene lost 6 bases and the J gene lost 6 bases, with 9 bases spanning the gap. The CDR3 spans 10 residues. Germline assignment: CDR1 DFQATT and CDR2 SNEGSKA (reference sequence). CDR3 region: CSAVGAEQYF. The DNA of the CDR3 is TGCAGTGCGGTCGGAGCCGAGCAGTACTTC.

This sequence joins TRBV5-1 and TRBJ1-1; D remains ambiguous. This CDR3 is 15 amino acids long. Germline V gene sequence: CDR1 SGHRS, CDR2 YFSETQ. V was cut by 0 bases and J by 4 bases, with 13 bases left in between. DNA of the CDR3: TGCGCCAGCAGCTTGGAGAGGGCTGGAGCCACTGAAGCTTTCTTT. Residues: CASSLERAGATEAFF.

The chain couples TRBV5-4 to TRBJ1-1; D may be TRBD1 (6 bases). Germline CDR1 SGHNT, CDR2 YYREEE (reference sequence). Trimming took off 4 bases at V and 5 bases at J, with 18 bases between the two ends. The CDR3 totals 15 residues. CDR3 bases: TGTGCCAGCAGCACCGAACAGGGCCTAAGGACTGAAGCTTTCTTT. This translates into CASSTEQGLRTEAFF.

The chain employs TRBV25-1 and TRBJ1-4, with TRBD1 identical over 7 bases. CDR3 length: 16 residues. V lost 3 bases, J lost 0 bases, and 4 bases stayed unmatched. Germline V CDR1 and CDR2: MGHDK, SYGVNS. DNA of the CDR3: TGTGCCAGCAGTGACGCTACAGGGGCAACTAATGAAAAACTGTTTTTT. Encoded protein: CASSDATGATNEKLFF.

This sequence joins TRBV29-1 and TRBJ2-7; D is possibly TRBD1 (6 bases). The CDR3 is made up of 13 amino acids. Germline V gene sequence: CDR1 SQVTM, CDR2 ANQGSEA. V was shortened by 2 bases and J by 6 bases, with 14 bases between the two germline ends. CDR3 in DNA: TGCAGCGTTGAAACGGGACAAAGTCGCGAGCAGTACTTC. It codes for CSVETGQSREQYF.

This sequence joins TRBV6-6 and TRBJ2-2; a possible D gene is TRBD1 (6 bases). V was cut by 5 bases and J by 4 bases, with 11 bases left in between. In germline, CDR1 is MNHNY, CDR2 SVGAGI (reference sequence). The CDR3 extends over 14 amino acids. CDR3 in DNA: TGTGCCAGCAGTGGACAGTCGGCCACCGGGGAGCTGTTTTTT. Translation gives CASSGQSATGELFF.

V gene TRBV6-6 combines with J gene TRBJ1-1; no firm D call. The germline CDR1 and CDR2 sequences are MNHNY and SVGAGI (reference sequence). V lost 5 bases, J lost 9 bases, and 19 bases lay in between. The CDR3 contains 14 residues. Written as DNA, the CDR3 is TGTGCCAGCAGTCTAGGAGGCCTATCGAACCAAGCTTTCTTT. Protein: CASSLGGLSNQAFF.

V usage is TRBV27 and J usage is TRBJ2-7; a possible D gene is TRBD2 (5 bases). This CDR3 contains 13 residues. Germline V gene lookup returns CDR1 MNHEY and CDR2 SMNVEV (reference sequence). V dropped 3 bases and J dropped 1 base, with 7 bases sitting between them. The CDR3 protein is CASSFGESYEQYF. In DNA, the CDR3 is TGTGCCAGCAGTTTCGGGGAGTCCTACGAGCAGTACTTC.

CDR3 coding DNA: TGTGCCAGCAGCTCCCAGGGAGGGTTGACTGAAGCTTTCTTT. Protein product: CASSSQGGLTEAFF. V and J are TRBV11-2 and TRBJ1-1; TRBD1 is a possible D gene (5 bases). The CDR3 contains 14 residues. The V end lost 4 bases, the J end lost 5 bases, and 14 bases lay between the germline ends. Germline loops: CDR1 SGHAT, CDR2 FQNNGV.

V gene TRBV27 combines with J gene TRBJ2-3, with D tentatively TRBD2 (6 bases). The CDR3 is made up of 14 amino acids. With 5 bases removed from V and 3 bases from J, the gap between germline ends came to 12 bases. The germline V gene encodes CDR1 MNHEY and CDR2 SMNVEV (reference sequence). As DNA, the CDR3 is TGTGCCAGCAGTGTGAACGGGGGAACAGATACGCAGTATTTT. It specifies CASSVNGGTDTQYF.

The chain employs TRBV2 and TRBJ2-1, with D unresolved. The V and J ends lost 8 bases and 10 bases respectively, with 15 bases between them. CDR1 and CDR2 (germline): SNHLY, FYNNEI. The CDR3 runs to 12 residues. The CDR3 DNA sequence: TGTGCCAGCGTTAGATTCAATCTGGAGCAGTTCTTC. It translates to CASVRFNLEQFF.

This chain links TRBV15 with TRBJ2-1; tentative D call: TRBD2 (5 bases). The germline V gene encodes CDR1 LNHNV and CDR2 YYDKDF (reference sequence). V lost 4 bases to trimming and J lost 7 bases, with 23 bases between them. The CDR3 is made up of 17 amino acids. CDR3 sequence: CATSTPSSSFSGNEQFF. The CDR3 coding sequence is TGTGCCACCAGCACCCCTTCAAGTTCCTTCTCGGGAAATGAGCAGTTCTTC.

V is TRBV2 and J is TRBJ1-1; weak D call: TRBD1 (5 bases). Trimming left V 4 bases short and J 1 base short, with 13 bases between. CDR3 length: 15 amino acids. Per the germline V gene, CDR1 is SNHLY and CDR2 is FYNNEI. CDR3 sequence: CASSVARARNTEAFF. DNA for the CDR3: TGTGCCAGCAGTGTCGCCAGGGCGAGGAACACTGAAGCTTTCTTT.

There are a few counts of this clone. This chain links TRBV5-1 with TRBJ2-7, with D perhaps matching TRBD1 (6 bases). V lost 0 bases, J lost 2 bases, and 12 bases lay in between. This CDR3 region has 15 residues. CDR1 and CDR2 (germline): SGHRS, YFSETQ. CDR3 DNA sequence: TGCGCCAGCAGCTTGGATGGGACACCAACCTACGAGCAGTACTTC. It is translated as CASSLDGTPTYEQYF.